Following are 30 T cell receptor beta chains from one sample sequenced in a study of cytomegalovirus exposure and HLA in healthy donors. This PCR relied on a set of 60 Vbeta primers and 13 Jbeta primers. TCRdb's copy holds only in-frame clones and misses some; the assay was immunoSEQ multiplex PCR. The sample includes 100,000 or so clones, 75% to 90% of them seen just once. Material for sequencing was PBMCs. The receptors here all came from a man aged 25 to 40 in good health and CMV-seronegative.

The CDR3 loop reads CASSGGGGKNNYGYTF. The CDR3 region has the DNA TGTGCCAGCAGTGGTGGCGGGGGCAAAAATAACTATGGCTACACCTTC. The chain employs TRBV2 and TRBJ1-2; D possibly corresponds to TRBD1 (6 bases). The V gene lost 4 bases and the J gene lost 1 base, with 16 bases spanning the gap. Germline V gives CDR1 SNHLY, CDR2 FYNNEI. The CDR3 runs 16 residues.

Here the CDR3 DNA reads TGTGCCAGCAGCCCCCGGGAGGGGGGGCCCCTCTACGAGCAGTACTTC. Residues: CASSPREGGPLYEQYF. V usage is TRBV4-2 and J usage is TRBJ2-7; 8 bases map to TRBD2. The germline CDR1 and CDR2 sequences are LGHNA and YNFKEQ. This CDR3 has 16 residues. The ends lost 4 bases at V and 3 bases at J; junction bases unmatched: 11.

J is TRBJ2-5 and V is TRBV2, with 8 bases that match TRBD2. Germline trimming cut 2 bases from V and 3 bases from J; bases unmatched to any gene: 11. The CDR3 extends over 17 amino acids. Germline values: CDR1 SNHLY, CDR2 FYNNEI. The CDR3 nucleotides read TGTGCCAGCAGTGAACACGGAGCGGGGGCTGAGAAAGAGACCCAGTACTTC. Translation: CASSEHGAGAEKETQYF. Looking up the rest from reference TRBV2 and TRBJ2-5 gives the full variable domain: EPEVTQTPSHQVTQMGQEVILRCVPISNHLYFYWYRQILGQKVEFLVSFYNNEISEKSEIFDDQFSVERPDGSNFTLKIRSTKLEDSAMYFCASSEHGAGAEKETQYFGPGTRLLVL.

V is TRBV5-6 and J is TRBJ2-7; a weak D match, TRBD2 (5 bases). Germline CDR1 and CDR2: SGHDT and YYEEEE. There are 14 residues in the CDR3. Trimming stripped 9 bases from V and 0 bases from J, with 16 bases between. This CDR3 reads CATSAGVSSYEQYF. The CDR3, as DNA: TGTGCCACCTCCGCCGGGGTAAGCTCCTACGAGCAGTACTTC.

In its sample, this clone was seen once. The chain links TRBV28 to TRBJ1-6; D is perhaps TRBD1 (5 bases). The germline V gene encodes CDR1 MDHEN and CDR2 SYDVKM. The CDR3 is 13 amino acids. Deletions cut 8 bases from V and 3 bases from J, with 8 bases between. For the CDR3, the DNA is TGTGCCAGCCATACAGGCTATAATTCACCCCTCCACTTT. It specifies CASHTGYNSPLHF.

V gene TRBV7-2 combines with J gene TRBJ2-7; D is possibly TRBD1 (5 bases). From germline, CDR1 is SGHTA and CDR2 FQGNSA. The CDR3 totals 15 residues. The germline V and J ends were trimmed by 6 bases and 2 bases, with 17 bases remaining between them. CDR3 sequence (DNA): TGTGCCAGCAGTAAACAGCCGGCGACAGCCTACGAGCAGTACTTC. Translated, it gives CASSKQPATAYEQYF.

The CDR3 nucleotides are TGTGCCAGCAGCACTCGAAGTACCGGAAACACCATATATTTT. Its translation: CASSTRSTGNTIYF. V and J are TRBV7-2 and TRBJ1-3; D is unclear. The V gene lost 5 bases and the J gene lost 4 bases, with 12 bases spanning the gap. The CDR3 extends over 14 amino acids. Germline V CDR1 and CDR2: SGHTA, FQGNSA.

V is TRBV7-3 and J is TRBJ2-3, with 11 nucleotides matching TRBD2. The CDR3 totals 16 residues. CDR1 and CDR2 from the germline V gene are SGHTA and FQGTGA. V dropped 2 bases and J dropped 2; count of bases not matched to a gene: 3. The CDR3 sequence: CASSLGTSGYTDTQYF. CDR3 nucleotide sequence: TGTGCCAGCAGCTTAGGGACTAGCGGTTACACAGATACGCAGTATTTT.

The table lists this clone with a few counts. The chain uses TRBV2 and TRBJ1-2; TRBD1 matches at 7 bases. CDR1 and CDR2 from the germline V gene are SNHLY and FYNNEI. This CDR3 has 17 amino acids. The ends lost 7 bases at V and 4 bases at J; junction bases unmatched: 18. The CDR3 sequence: CASKIPTGTDSIYGYTF. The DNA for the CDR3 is TGTGCCAGCAAGATTCCTACCGGGACAGACTCTATCTATGGCTACACCTTC.

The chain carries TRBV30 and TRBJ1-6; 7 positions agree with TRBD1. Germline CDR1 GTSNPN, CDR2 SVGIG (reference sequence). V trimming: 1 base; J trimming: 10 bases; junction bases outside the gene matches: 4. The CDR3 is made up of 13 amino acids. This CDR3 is CAWSADRISPLHF. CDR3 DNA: TGTGCCTGGAGTGCGGACAGGATCTCACCCCTCCACTTT.

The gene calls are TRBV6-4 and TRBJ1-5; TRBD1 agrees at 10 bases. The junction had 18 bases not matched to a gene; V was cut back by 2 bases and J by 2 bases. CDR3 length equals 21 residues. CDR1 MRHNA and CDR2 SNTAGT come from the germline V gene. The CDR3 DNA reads TGTGCCAGCAGTGACGTTGGCAACCGGGACAGGGGAAGGGGAGGCAATCAGCCCCAGCATTTT. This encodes CASSDVGNRDRGRGGNQPQHF.

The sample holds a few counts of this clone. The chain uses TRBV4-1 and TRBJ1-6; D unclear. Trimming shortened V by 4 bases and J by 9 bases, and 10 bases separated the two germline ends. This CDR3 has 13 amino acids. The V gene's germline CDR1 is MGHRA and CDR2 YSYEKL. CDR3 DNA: TGCGCCAGCAGCCGGAACGGGGTTTCACCCCTCCACTTT. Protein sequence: CASSRNGVSPLHF.

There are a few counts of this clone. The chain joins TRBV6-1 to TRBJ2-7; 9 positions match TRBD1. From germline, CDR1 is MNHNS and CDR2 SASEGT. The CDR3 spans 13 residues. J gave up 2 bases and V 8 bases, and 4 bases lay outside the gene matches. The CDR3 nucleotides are TGTGCCAGCGGACAGGGGTTCCCCTACGAGCAGTACTTC. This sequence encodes CASGQGFPYEQYF.

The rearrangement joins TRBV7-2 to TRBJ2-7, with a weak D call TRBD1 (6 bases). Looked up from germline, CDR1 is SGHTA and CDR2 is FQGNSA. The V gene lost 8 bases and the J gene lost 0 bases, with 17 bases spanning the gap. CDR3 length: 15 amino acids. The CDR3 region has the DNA TGTGCCAGCGGGGGCGCTGAACCAACCTCCTACGAGCAGTACTTC. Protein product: CASGGAEPTSYEQYF.

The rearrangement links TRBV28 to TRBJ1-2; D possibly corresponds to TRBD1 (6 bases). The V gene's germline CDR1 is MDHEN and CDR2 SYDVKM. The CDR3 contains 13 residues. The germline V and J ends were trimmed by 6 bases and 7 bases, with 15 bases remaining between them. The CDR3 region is CASRQGGEGGYTF. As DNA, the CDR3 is TGTGCCAGCAGGCAAGGGGGGGAGGGTGGCTACACCTTC.

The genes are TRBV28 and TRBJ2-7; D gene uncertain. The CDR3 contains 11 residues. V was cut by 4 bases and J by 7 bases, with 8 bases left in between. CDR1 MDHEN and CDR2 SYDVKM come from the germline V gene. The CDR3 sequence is CASSSPLEQYF. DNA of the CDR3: TGTGCCAGCAGTTCCCCGCTAGAGCAGTACTTC.

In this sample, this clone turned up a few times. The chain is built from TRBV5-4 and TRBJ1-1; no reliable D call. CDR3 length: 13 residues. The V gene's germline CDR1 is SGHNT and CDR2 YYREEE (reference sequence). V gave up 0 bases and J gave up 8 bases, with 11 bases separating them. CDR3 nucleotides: TGTGCCAGCAGCTTGGCTCCCTCCTCCGAAGCTTTCTTT. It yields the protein CASSLAPSSEAFF.

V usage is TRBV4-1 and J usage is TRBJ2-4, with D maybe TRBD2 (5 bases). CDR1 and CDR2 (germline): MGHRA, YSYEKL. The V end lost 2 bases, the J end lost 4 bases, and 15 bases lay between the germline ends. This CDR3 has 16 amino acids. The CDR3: CASSQTLRAGKNIQYF. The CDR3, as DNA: TGCGCCAGCAGCCAAACGTTGAGGGCCGGGAAAAACATTCAGTACTTC.

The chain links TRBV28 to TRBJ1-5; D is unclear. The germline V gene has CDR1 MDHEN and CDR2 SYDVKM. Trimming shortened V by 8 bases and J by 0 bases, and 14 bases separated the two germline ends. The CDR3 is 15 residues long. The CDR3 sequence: CASGMDSYSNQPQHF. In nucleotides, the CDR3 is TGTGCCAGCGGAATGGACTCCTATAGCAATCAGCCCCAGCATTTT.

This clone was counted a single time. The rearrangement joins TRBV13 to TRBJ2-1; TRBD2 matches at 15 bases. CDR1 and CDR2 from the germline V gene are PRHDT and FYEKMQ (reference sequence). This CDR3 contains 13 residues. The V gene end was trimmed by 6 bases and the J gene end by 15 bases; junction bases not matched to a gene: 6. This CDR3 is CASSPGLAGGPFF. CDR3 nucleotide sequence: TGTGCCAGCAGTCCAGGACTAGCGGGAGGGCCGTTCTTC.

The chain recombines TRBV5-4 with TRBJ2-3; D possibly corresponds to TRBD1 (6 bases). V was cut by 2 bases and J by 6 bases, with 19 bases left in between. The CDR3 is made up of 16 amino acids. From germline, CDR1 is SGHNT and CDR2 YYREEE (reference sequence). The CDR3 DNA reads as TGTGCCAGCAGCTTAGAAACAGGGACCCTCACGGATACGCAGTATTTT. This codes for CASSLETGTLTDTQYF.

The CDR3 region has the DNA TGTGCCAGCAGTACTCGGGGGTTATTGGGCGAGCAGTACTTC. This sequence encodes CASSTRGLLGEQYF. The chain has TRBV27 and TRBJ2-7, with D perhaps matching TRBD2 (6 bases). Trimming took off 5 bases at V and 6 bases at J, with 17 bases between the two ends. CDR1 and CDR2 (germline): MNHEY, SMNVEV (reference sequence). The CDR3 is 14 amino acids.

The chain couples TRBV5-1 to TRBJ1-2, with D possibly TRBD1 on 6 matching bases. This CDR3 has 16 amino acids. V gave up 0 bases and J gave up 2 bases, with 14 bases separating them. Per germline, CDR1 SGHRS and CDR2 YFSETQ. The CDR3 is CASSLGGGQLNYGYTF. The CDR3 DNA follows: TGCGCCAGCAGCTTGGGGGGGGGACAACTCAACTATGGCTACACCTTC.

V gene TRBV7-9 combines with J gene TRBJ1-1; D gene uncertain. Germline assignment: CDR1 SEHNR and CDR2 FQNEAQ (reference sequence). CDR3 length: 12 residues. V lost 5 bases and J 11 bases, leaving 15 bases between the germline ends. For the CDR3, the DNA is TGTGCCAGCAGCCTTGGACTGAGAGGGGCTTTCTTT. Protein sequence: CASSLGLRGAFF.

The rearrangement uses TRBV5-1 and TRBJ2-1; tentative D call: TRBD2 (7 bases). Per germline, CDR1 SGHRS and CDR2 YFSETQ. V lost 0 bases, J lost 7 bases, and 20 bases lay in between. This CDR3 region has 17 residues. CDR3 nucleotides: TGCGCCAGCAGCTTGGGGTCGGGGGGCGGTTGGGGGAATGAGCAGTTCTTC. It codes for CASSLGSGGGWGNEQFF.

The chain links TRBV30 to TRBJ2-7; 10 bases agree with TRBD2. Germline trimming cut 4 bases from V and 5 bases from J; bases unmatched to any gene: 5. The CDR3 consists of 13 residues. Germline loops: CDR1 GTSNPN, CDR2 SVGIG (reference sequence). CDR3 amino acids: CAWNPSGSDEQYF. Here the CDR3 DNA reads TGTGCCTGGAATCCTAGCGGGAGTGACGAGCAGTACTTC.

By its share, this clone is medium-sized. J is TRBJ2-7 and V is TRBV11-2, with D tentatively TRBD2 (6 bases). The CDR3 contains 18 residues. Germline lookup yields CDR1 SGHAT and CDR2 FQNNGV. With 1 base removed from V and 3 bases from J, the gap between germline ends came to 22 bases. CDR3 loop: CASSLGSSFSGKNYEQYF. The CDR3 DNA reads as TGTGCCAGCAGCTTAGGGTCTTCTTTTAGCGGAAAAAACTACGAGCAGTACTTC.

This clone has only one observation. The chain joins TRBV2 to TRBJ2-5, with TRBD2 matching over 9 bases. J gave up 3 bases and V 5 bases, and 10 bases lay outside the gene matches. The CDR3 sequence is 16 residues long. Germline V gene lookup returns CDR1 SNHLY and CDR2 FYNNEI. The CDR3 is CASSPERLAEKETQYF. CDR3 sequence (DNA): TGTGCCAGCAGTCCAGAAAGACTAGCGGAGAAAGAGACCCAGTACTTC.

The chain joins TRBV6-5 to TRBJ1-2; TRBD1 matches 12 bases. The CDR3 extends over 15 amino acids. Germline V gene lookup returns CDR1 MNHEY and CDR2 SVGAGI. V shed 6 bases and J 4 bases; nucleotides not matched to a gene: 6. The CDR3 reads CASSRGTGGAYGYTF. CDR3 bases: TGTGCCAGCAGCCGCGGGACAGGGGGCGCCTATGGCTACACCTTC.

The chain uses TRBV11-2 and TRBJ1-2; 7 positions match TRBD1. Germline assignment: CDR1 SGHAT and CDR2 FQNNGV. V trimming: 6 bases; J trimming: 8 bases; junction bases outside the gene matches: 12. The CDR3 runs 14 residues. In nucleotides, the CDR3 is TGTGCCAGCAGTTCATTGGGACAGCCTCCAGGCTACACCTTC. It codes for CASSSLGQPPGYTF.